This paragraph covers one TCR beta chain sequence. Its antigen is not known. Trimming took 2 bases from V and 2 from J; bases not matched to a gene: 6. CDR1 SGHDT and CDR2 YYEEEE come from the germline V gene. The CDR3 spans 15 residues. This sample is part of a study of cytomegalovirus exposure and HLA in healthy donors. The PCR used 60 Vbeta and 13 Jbeta primers. Using immunoSEQ multiplex PCR, the repertoire was profiled, and TCRdb retains in-frame clones only, with some absent. The sample records 110,000 or so clones, about two thirds being singletons. Study findings and constraints: Accurate prediction of HLA-A and HLA-B alleles (for most subjects) was reportedly achieved from TCR beta sequences.

The chain combines TRBV5-6 with TRBJ1-2; TRBD1 aligns across 7 bases. The sequenced sample consisted of PBMCs. This TCR came from a woman in her 70s in good health and CMV-seropositive. CDR3 nucleotide sequence: TGTGCCAGCAGCTTTTCCCCGGGACAGAACTATGGCTACACCTTC. Its translation: CASSFSPGQNYGYTF.